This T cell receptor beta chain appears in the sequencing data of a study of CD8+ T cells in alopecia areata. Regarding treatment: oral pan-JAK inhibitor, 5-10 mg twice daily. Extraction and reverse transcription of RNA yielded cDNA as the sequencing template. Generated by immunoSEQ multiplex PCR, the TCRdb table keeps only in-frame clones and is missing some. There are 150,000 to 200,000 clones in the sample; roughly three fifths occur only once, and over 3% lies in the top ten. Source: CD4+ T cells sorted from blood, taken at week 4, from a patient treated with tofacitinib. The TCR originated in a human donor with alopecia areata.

The CDR3 region is CASSESHSDTGELFF. The CDR3 DNA sequence: TGTGCCAGCAGTGAATCACACTCCGACACCGGGGAGCTGTTTTTT. The chain is built from TRBV2 and TRBJ2-2; no firm D call. Germline V gene sequence: CDR1 SNHLY, CDR2 FYNNEI. This CDR3 has 15 amino acids. With 2 bases removed from V and 3 bases from J, the gap between germline ends came to 10 bases.